This TCR beta chain was found in a study of blood T cell repertoires in COVID-19. The wider study: Both acute and convalescent COVID-19 samples were obtained from the United States, Italy and Spain.

Seattle's enrolled individuals joined amid active infection and were then monitored longitudinally. The authors' processing: Amplification from reference gene primers served as the basis for estimated nucleated cell counts. This table comes from immunoSEQ multiplex PCR, and its TCRdb copy is limited to in-frame clones, with some not included. The V and J calls and clone size come from that table; D and trimming were worked out from the DNA. The sample holds roughly 260,000 clones, approximately 91% seen once. This CDR3 is built from 15 residues. Trimming left V 0 bases short and J 8 bases short, with 17 bases between. Germline CDR1 is SGDLS and CDR2 is YYNGEE.

Sequences were obtained from peripheral blood. This sequence was found in a person aged 18-29 years with COVID-19, enrolled during active disease. The chain carries TRBV9 and TRBJ1-2; possibly TRBD1 for D (6 bases). CDR3 region: CASSVAAGAEGGYTF. CDR3 sequence (DNA): TGTGCCAGCAGCGTAGCGGCAGGGGCAGAAGGCGGCTACACCTTC.